The TCR beta chain under discussion was sequenced for a study of patients and donors after allogeneic stem cell transplantation. This clonotype was seen at least ten times. TCRdb reprocessed the RT-PCR reads via MiXCR and lists one record per CDR3 protein. Of roughly 940,000 distinct CDR3 sequences listed, over 15% are singletons. CDR3 length: 13 residues. The V and J ends lost 4 bases and 3 bases respectively, with 11 bases between them. Germline V gene lookup returns CDR1 SGHRS and CDR2 YFSETQ. This TCR was recovered from a human donor who was either an allogeneic HSCT recipient or a stem cell or donor lymphocyte infusion donor (not recorded which). It is not recorded whose cells these are; they may come from a transplant donor. The chain joins TRBV5-1 to TRBJ2-7; D might be TRBD1 or TRBD2, each matching 5 bases. The sequenced sample consisted of blood, either unsorted or a sorted T cell fraction (not recorded which). CDR3: CASSPSRDYEQYF. DNA for the CDR3: TGCGCCAGCAGCCCTAGCAGGGACTACGAGCAGTACTTC.